This T cell receptor (beta chain) was recovered during a study of T cell repertoires in cytomegalovirus infection. Across the study: From public TCR beta signatures came an indication of both CMV infection and matching HLA type.

This clonotype was observed a handful of times. TCRdb redid the calling of the reads with MiXCR, one entry per CDR3 protein. The table lists 300,000 to 450,000 distinct CDR3 sequences, around 18% of them singletons. The clonotype originates from a human donor in good health (CMV status not recorded). Some clones in this sample may be carry-over from other donors' samples. The sequenced material came from PBMCs.

This CDR3 is CASSFPPGTEAFF. CDR3 nucleotide sequence: TGTGCCAGCAGCTTCCCTCCCGGGACTGAAGCTTTCTTT. V is TRBV5-6 and J is TRBJ1-1; no firm D call. The CDR3 is 13 amino acids. CDR1 is SGHDT, CDR2 YYEEEE, per germline. The V end was cut by 2 bases, the J end by 5 bases, with 10 bases between.